This TCR beta chain was obtained from a study of prognosis after radiotherapy for stage I lung cancer. The wider study: Concurrently with stereotactic body radiotherapy, no other therapy was received by any patient. After radiotherapy, some 15 showed no significant progression while four developed distant metastases (median around 7 months).

Points from the study as a whole: Tumor specificity of the expanded TCR clones was not determined.

This CDR3 has 15 residues. CDR1 is SSHAT, CDR2 FNYEAQ, per germline (reference sequence). This clonotype was counted only a few times. The antigen is unknown. Relative to the germline gene, one junction end is altered; a read error may explain this. Amplification of the TCR beta CDR3 (from genomic DNA) was done by two-round multiplex PCR. Every TRBV and TRBJ gene had its own specific primer in first-round PCR. TCRdb called the multiplex PCR reads again in MiXCR, with one record for every CDR3 protein. The table includes about 51,000 distinct CDR3 sequences, under 45% detected once. This sequence joins TRBV7-7 and TRBJ2-2; 7 bases are a match to TRBD2. The clonotype originates from a donor of 50 years or more with non-small cell lung cancer. Sequenced material: PBMCs, taken before or after stereotactic body radiation therapy (not recorded which). The CDR3: CASSPGTTATGELFF. CDR3 DNA sequence: TGTGCTAGCAGCCCCGGGACTACAGCAACCGGGGAGCTGTTTTTT.